Following are 23 T cell receptor beta chains from one sample sequenced in a study of tumor-infiltrating lymphocytes in glioblastoma multiforme. TCR beta libraries were built from RNA through three nested multiplex PCR rounds using modified ARM-PCR. Using its own MiXCR run on the multiplex PCR reads, TCRdb lists one record per CDR3 protein. The table shows 25,000 to 40,000 distinct CDR3 sequences, with 61% occurring only once. The sample consisted of brain tumor tissue. These receptors all stem from a male donor with glioblastoma.

Comment on this clonotype: Given the absence of the conserved phenylalanine or tryptophan at the CDR3 end, a read error is likely. The CDR3 DNA is TGTGCCAGCAGTCCTTCGGGGGGATTGCTCGGAGAGCAGTACTCC. The encoded protein is CASSPSGGLLGEQYS. This chain uses TRBV6-5 with TRBJ2-7; 7 nucleotides match TRBD2. The V gene's germline CDR1 is MNHEY and CDR2 SVGAGI. The V and J ends lost 5 bases and 7 bases, in that order; junction bases with no gene match: 14. CDR3 length: 15 amino acids.

This clonotype was seen once. The chain uses TRBV19 and TRBJ1-5, with D possibly being TRBD1 (6 bases). The CDR3 covers 16 residues. Trimming shortened V by 4 bases and J by 3 bases, and 16 bases separated the two germline ends. Germline values: CDR1 LNHDA, CDR2 SQIVND (reference sequence). This CDR3 reads CASSTAGTTINQPQHF. CDR3 bases: TGTGCCAGTAGTACGGCCGGGACAACCATCAATCAGCCCCAGCATTTT.

V and J are TRBV20-1 and TRBJ2-2; perhaps D is TRBD1 or TRBD2 (5 bases each). The germline CDR1 and CDR2 sequences are DFQATT and SNEGSKA (reference sequence). CDR3 length equals 16 residues. The chain's CDR3 is CIASRPGTPTTGELFF. DNA of the CDR3: TGCATTGCATCCCGCCCCGGGACCCCGACCACCGGTGAGTTGTTTTTT.

This clonotype was recorded many times. The rearrangement joins TRBV28 to TRBJ2-3; TRBD2 matches 10 bases. The CDR3 is made up of 15 amino acids. Germline CDR1 is MDHEN and CDR2 is SYDVKM. The trim removed 6 bases at V and 4 bases at J, leaving 7 bases unmatched. The CDR3 DNA sequence: TGTGCCAGCAGCTCCGGGACTAGCGTTCCAGATACGCAGTATTTT. This encodes CASSSGTSVPDTQYF.

This clonotype was detected ten times or more. A much larger clone lies a single base off, so this may be a read error. Because the CDR3 is missing its conserved closing phenylalanine or tryptophan, this is likely a read error. This chain joins TRBV20-1 and TRBJ2-3; unclear D gene. This CDR3 has 11 residues. CDR1 and CDR2 from the germline V gene are DFQATT and SNEGSKA (reference sequence). The ends were cut back, 1 base at V and 5 bases at J, with 4 bases in the middle. The DNA for the CDR3 is TGCAGTGCTAGAGTGGGAGATACGCAGTATTTA. It yields the protein CSARVGDTQYL.

The sample holds many counts of this clonotype. The CDR3 bases are TGTGCCATCAGCTCCAAGGGACCAACCTACGAGCAGTACTTC. Translated: CAISSKGPTYEQYF. The V and J genes are TRBV10-3 and TRBJ2-7; D possibly uses TRBD1 or TRBD2 (5 bases each). Trimming removed 6 bases from V and 2 bases from J, with 14 bases in between. This CDR3 is 14 amino acids long. From germline, CDR1 is ENHRY and CDR2 SYGVKD.

The genes are TRBV20-1 and TRBJ2-1; 8 nucleotides align to TRBD2. The ends lost 6 bases at V and 3 bases at J; junction bases unmatched: 7. The CDR3 is 14 amino acids. The germline V gene has CDR1 DFQATT and CDR2 SNEGSKA (reference sequence). The CDR3 here is CSAPAGELYNEQFF. As DNA, the CDR3 is TGCAGTGCCCCAGCGGGAGAACTCTACAATGAGCAGTTCTTC.

The V gene is TRBV15, the J gene TRBJ2-7, with 9 positions matching TRBD1. The V gene end was trimmed by 2 bases and the J gene end by 2 bases; junction bases not matched to a gene: 1. The CDR3 is 14 residues long. Germline-derived CDR1 and CDR2 are LNHNV and YYDKDF (reference sequence). The CDR3 is CATSRRTGAYEQYF. The CDR3 DNA reads TGTGCCACCAGCAGAAGGACAGGGGCCTACGAGCAGTACTTC.

With respect to this clonotype: This may be a read error, as it is one base from a much larger clone. This sequence joins TRBV4-1 and TRBJ2-5, with 7 nucleotides matching TRBD1. This CDR3 is built from 15 residues. In germline, CDR1 is MGHRA, CDR2 YSYEKL. Trimming cost V 3 bases and J 7 bases; bases outside gene matches: 11. The CDR3 spells CASSHGTYRGGTQYF. CDR3 nucleotides: TGCGCCAGCAGCCATGGGACGTACAGGGGCGGGACCCAGTACTTC.

Regarding this clonotype: Germline and junction disagree at one end, which may indicate a read error. The gene calls are TRBV4-1 and TRBJ1-1, with TRBD1 matching 7 bases. The germline V gene encodes CDR1 MGHRA and CDR2 YSYEKL. The CDR3 has 17 amino acids. In DNA, the CDR3 is TGCGCCAGCAGCCAAGATAGGGGGCGCCCCGGGAACACTGAAGCTTCCTTT. It is translated as CASSQDRGRPGNTEASF.

In this sample, this clonotype turned up a few times. It may be a read error: a sequence one base away is much more abundant. The gene calls are TRBV7-8 and TRBJ2-6, with a tentative D call TRBD1 (5 bases). Germline values: CDR1 SGHVS, CDR2 FQNEAQ. The CDR3 totals 15 residues. V lost 6 bases to trimming and J lost 4 bases, with 13 bases between them. The CDR3: CASSARGTGANVLTF. Written as DNA, the CDR3 is TGTGCCAGCAGTGCAAGGGGAACGGGGGCCAACGTCCTGACTTTC.

This clonotype was observed a few times. Since a much larger clone is just one base distant, this may be a read error. CDR3 coding DNA: TGCGCCAGCAGCCAATACCCAGTGAACACCGGGGAGCTGTTTTTT. This encodes CASSQYPVNTGELFF. The gene calls are TRBV4-1 and TRBJ2-2, with unresolved D. The CDR3 has 15 amino acids. Between the trimmed V and J ends, which lost 2 bases and 1 base, there was a span of 8 bases. The germline CDR1 and CDR2 sequences are MGHRA and YSYEKL.

About this clonotype itself: A junction boundary mismatches the germline segment, possibly from a read error. This chain connects TRBV29-1 to TRBJ2-1; the D call may be TRBD1 or TRBD2 (5 bases each). The CDR3 length is 13 residues. Germline loops: CDR1 SQVTM, CDR2 ANQGSEA. The CDR3 loop reads CSAHKLVDNEHFF. The CDR3 coding sequence is TGCAGCGCTCATAAACTAGTGGACAATGAGCATTTCTTC.

This clonotype was found a few times. V is TRBV7-8 and J is TRBJ2-1; 14 bases align to TRBD2. CDR1 and CDR2 (germline): SGHVS, FQNEAQ. The CDR3 runs to 16 residues. The J segment lost 8 bases and the V segment lost 5 bases, leaving 8 bases of the junction unmatched. Written as DNA, the CDR3 is TGTGCCAGCAGCCCGGGACTAGCGGGGGTTTACGATGAGCAGTTCTTC. Residues: CASSPGLAGVYDEQFF.

The chain joins TRBV6-1 to TRBJ2-1, with 11 bases identical to TRBD2. This CDR3 comprises 16 residues. The trim removed 8 bases at V and 10 bases at J, leaving 16 bases unmatched. Germline values: CDR1 MNHNS, CDR2 SASEGT. The CDR3 loop is CASGGRVAGGPYEQFF. CDR3 sequence (DNA): TGTGCCAGCGGGGGCCGGGTAGCGGGAGGGCCATACGAGCAGTTCTTC.

This chain connects TRBV5-6 to TRBJ2-5; D is undetermined. Trimming pared 4 bases from V and 5 bases from J, leaving 9 bases between. Germline V CDR1 and CDR2: SGHDT, YYEEEE. The CDR3 runs 12 residues. DNA of the CDR3: TGTGCCAGCAGCATGTTCCCGGAGACCCAGTACTTC. Its protein is CASSMFPETQYF.

Details on this clonotype: The CDR3 ends on some other residue instead of the conserved phenylalanine or tryptophan, so this is likely a read error. It is unclear where the CDR3 begins or ends on the DNA, so no DNA is shown, and the CDR3 is as TCRdb lists it. This chain's CDR3 is CASTLYKLAGENEQFA. This chain uses TRBV5-6 with TRBJ2-1; the table's D call, TRBD2, has no DNA check behind it. CDR1 is SGHDT, CDR2 YYEEEE, per germline. The CDR3 has 16 residues if both end residues are counted.

Concerning this clonotype: Its ends do not fully match the called genes, so a read error is possible. The rearrangement links TRBV20-1 to TRBJ2-7; tentative D call: TRBD1 (5 bases). The CDR3 has 14 residues. Germline lookup yields CDR1 DFQATT and CDR2 SNEGSKA (reference sequence). CDR3 protein: CSARPRVREYGQYF. CDR3 coding DNA: TGCAGTGCTAGGCCCCGGGTCAGGGAATACGGGCAGTACTTC.

The chain has TRBV7-9 and TRBJ2-1; TRBD1 agrees at 8 bases. Germline CDR1 is SEHNR and CDR2 is FQNEAQ (reference sequence). CDR3 length equals 15 residues. The V gene end was trimmed by 4 bases and the J gene end by 4 bases; junction bases not matched to a gene: 6. Written as DNA, the CDR3 is TGTGCCAGCAGCTCTCAGGGGGCTGGTTACAATGAGCAGTTCTTC. This encodes CASSSQGAGYNEQFF.

This chain links TRBV20-1 with TRBJ2-1; D is perhaps TRBD1 (5 bases). This CDR3 has 12 amino acids. The V and J ends lost 0 bases and 8 bases respectively, with 8 bases between them. Germline V gene lookup returns CDR1 DFQATT and CDR2 SNEGSKA (reference sequence). The CDR3 coding sequence is TGCAGTGCTAGAGATATAGGGGATGAGCAGTTCTTC. As protein: CSARDIGDEQFF.

Notes on this clonotype: One end of the junction varies from germline; a read error may be responsible. This chain uses TRBV11-2 with TRBJ2-2, with a weak D call TRBD1 (7 bases). Germline CDR1 SGHAT, CDR2 FQNNGV. The CDR3 has 17 amino acids. In nucleotides, the CDR3 is TGTGCCTGCAGCGCCCAAGGAGGGGGCTTGAGGACCGGGGAGCTGTTTTTT. It encodes CACSAQGGGLRTGELFF.

This clonotype was observed at least ten times. The genes are TRBV13 and TRBJ2-7; 8 bases match TRBD2. The CDR3 is 16 amino acids. CDR1 and CDR2 from the germline V gene are PRHDT and FYEKMQ (reference sequence). J was trimmed by 3 bases and V by 3 bases; bases with no gene match: 10. CDR3 DNA: TGTGCCAGCAGCTTTCGTGGGGCCCGGGAGGGCTACGAGCAGTACTTC. It codes for CASSFRGAREGYEQYF.

There are many counts of this clonotype. This rearrangement joins TRBV10-3 to TRBJ2-2; 7 nucleotides match TRBD2. The CDR3 runs to 16 residues. V shed 4 bases and J 3 bases; nucleotides not matched to a gene: 8. Germline CDR1 reads ENHRY; CDR2 reads SYGVKD. In nucleotides, the CDR3 is TGTGCCATCAGTGGCTTTCGGCGGGGGTACACCGGGGAGCTGTTTTTT. This sequence encodes CAISGFRRGYTGELFF.